This TCR beta chain was documented in a study of blood T cells in healthy people across ages. The sample holds a few counts of this clonotype. A minimum of 6 micrograms of total RNA was extracted per sample. Sample-barcoded 5' priming and a J-beta primer mix drove a second PCR of 7 to 11 cycles. Via MiXCR, TCRdb re-called the 5' RACE reads, giving one row per CDR3 protein. The sample records 550,000 to 750,000 distinct CDR3 sequences, roughly 21% being singletons. The CDR3 extends over 14 amino acids. Germline V gene data show CDR1 as DFQATT and CDR2 as SNEGSKA (reference sequence). With V trimmed by 4 bases and J by 5 bases, 7 bases remained unmatched.

This clonotype originated in a man aged 70 or older in good health. Sample: blood. The genes are TRBV20-1 and TRBJ2-1; TRBD2 aligns across 8 bases. The CDR3 DNA is TGCAGTGCTAAGCCGGGACTAGGGAACAATGAGCAGTTCTTC. Encoded protein: CSAKPGLGNNEQFF.